The 26 T cell receptor beta chains below all came from one sample that was sequenced in a study of T cells in women clearing cervical HPV infection (dated 2018 in TCRdb). Library construction relied on the immunoSEQ multiplex PCR assay. TCRdb retrieved this table from immuneACCESS and kept in-frame rearrangements only. Not all clones are present; in checked studies, unresolved V genes account for under half, and no reason is known for the remainder. The table for this sample shows some 43,000 clones. The ten largest clones take up around 0.98% of the sample. Sequencing was done on a sample of blood buffy coat. These receptors were collected from a woman aged 18-70 years with a cervical HPV16 infection that either progressed to CIN3+ or cleared (not recorded which).

Concerning this clone itself: The read stops 3 residues short of the end of the CDR3; the missing end is completed from the germline J gene. The rearrangement links TRBV10-3 to TRBJ1-4; D is perhaps TRBD1 (6 bases). This CDR3 spans 15 amino acids. Germline CDR1 reads ENHRY; CDR2 reads SYGVKD. V was shortened by 3 bases and J by 6 bases, with 14 bases between the two germline ends. CDR3 DNA, as far as it was read: TGTGCCATCAGTGACCCCAGGGGACCTTATGAAAAA. As protein: CAISDPRGPYEK. The whole CDR3 sequence reads CAISDPRGPYEKLFF.

The CDR3 spells CASSISDTGYTF. Partial CDR3 DNA: TGTGCCAGTAGCATTTCGGACACCGGC. The chain links TRBV19 to TRBJ1-2; the D gene is possibly TRBD1 (5 bases). The read is 3 residues too short to cover the CDR3 end, so that end is filled in from the germline J gene. Germline V lookup: CDR1 LNHDA, CDR2 SQIVND (reference sequence). The CDR3 runs to 12 residues.

Concerning this clone itself: The read ends 3 residues early relative to the CDR3; the germline J gene fills the gap. The chain has TRBV5-1 and TRBJ2-7, with a possible D match to TRBD1 (6 bases). Germline CDR1 is SGHRS and CDR2 is YFSETQ. Trimming shortened V by 4 bases and J by 1 base, and 9 bases separated the two germline ends. The CDR3 sequence is 13 residues long. The CDR3 bases that were read are TGCGCCAGCAGCGGCGGACAGTCCTACGAG. Translated: CASSGGQSYE. Given in full, the CDR3 is CASSGGQSYEQYF. Full variable domain (outside the CDR3, taken from reference TRBV5-1 and TRBJ2-7): KAGVTQTPRYLIKTRGQQVTLSCSPISGHRSVSWYQQTPGQGLQFLFEYFSETQRNKGNFPGRFSGRQFSNSRSEMNVSTLELGDSALYLCASSGGQSYEQYFGPGTRLTVT.

Of note for this clone: The sequence runs out 3 residues before the end of the CDR3; the remainder is reconstructed from the germline J gene. The chain recombines TRBV7-9 with TRBJ1-5; 9 bases line up with TRBD1. With V trimmed by 8 bases and J by 2 bases, 7 bases remained unmatched. There are 15 residues in the CDR3. Germline V lookup: CDR1 SEHNR, CDR2 FQNEAQ (reference sequence). This chain's CDR3 is CASGIQGAGNQPQHF. The CDR3 bases that were read are TGTGCCAGCGGGATACAGGGGGCCGGCAATCAGCCC.

With respect to this clone: The read terminates 3 residues ahead of where the CDR3 ends, so the germline J gene completes it. V usage is TRBV5-4 and J usage is TRBJ2-2; D remains ambiguous. Germline CDR1 and CDR2: SGHNT and YYREEE (reference sequence). CDR3 size: 13 residues. V dropped 1 base and J dropped 1 base, with 2 bases sitting between them. The CDR3 loop is CASSLLNTGELFF. The DNA read from the CDR3 is TGTGCCAGCAGCTTGCTGAACACCGGGGAG. The variable domain in full, completed from reference TRBV5-4 and TRBJ2-2, reads ETGVTQSPTHLIKTRGQQVTLRCSSQSGHNTVSWYQQALGQGPQFIFQYYREEENGRGNFPPRFSGLQFPNYSSELNVNALELDDSALYLCASSLLNTGELFFGEGSRLTVL.

In regard to this clone: The DNA ends 3 residues before the CDR3 does, and the rest of the CDR3 is filled in from the germline J gene. This chain joins TRBV7-8 and TRBJ2-2, with 11 nucleotides matching TRBD2. After removal of 5 bases from V and 6 bases from J, the junction contained 5 bases not matched to a gene. CDR1 and CDR2 (germline): SGHVS, FQNEAQ. This CDR3 region has 15 residues. CDR3 bases read: TGTGCCAGCAGCCCGGCGGGACTAGCGGCCGGGGAG. Protein product: CASSPAGLAAGE. Given in full, the CDR3 is CASSPAGLAAGELFF. The variable domain in full, completed from reference TRBV7-8 and TRBJ2-2, reads GAGVSQSPRYKVAKRGQDVALRCDPISGHVSLFWYQQALGQGPEFLTYFQNEAQLDKSGLPSDRFFAERPEGSVSTLKIQRTQQEDSAVYLCASSPAGLAAGELFFGEGSRLTVL.

Partial CDR3 DNA: TGCAGTGCTAGAGATTCTGCCAGGGGTTACAATGAG. Residues: CSARDSARGYNE. The whole CDR3 sequence is CSARDSARGYNEQFF. The V and J genes are TRBV20-1 and TRBJ2-1; D perhaps matches TRBD1 (6 bases). The CDR3 is cut off 3 residues early in the read; its end comes from the germline J gene. Germline loops: CDR1 DFQATT, CDR2 SNEGSKA (reference sequence). This CDR3 has 15 amino acids. With 0 bases removed from V and 4 bases from J, the gap between germline ends came to 13 bases.

As to this clone: The read terminates 3 residues before the CDR3 end, so the remaining end is supplied by the germline J gene. The chain recombines TRBV5-1 with TRBJ2-1; 7 positions agree with TRBD2. Per the germline V gene, CDR1 is SGHRS and CDR2 is YFSETQ. There are 15 residues in the CDR3. After removal of 7 bases from V and 6 bases from J, the junction contained 13 bases not matched to a gene. The part of the CDR3 DNA that was read is TGCGCCAGCGGGGAGCGGGGCGGGGTGGGCAATGAG. It translates to CASGERGGVGNE. The full CDR3 protein reads CASGERGGVGNEQFF.

With respect to this clone: The read ends 3 residues shy of where the CDR3 ends; the end is completed using the germline J gene. This chain joins TRBV7-9 and TRBJ2-1, with a weak D call TRBD2 (5 bases). The CDR3 has 13 amino acids. Per germline, CDR1 SEHNR and CDR2 FQNEAQ (reference sequence). V was clipped by 2 bases and J by 8 bases, with 10 bases between them. The part of the CDR3 DNA that was read is TGTGCCAGCAGCTTACGGGGTATTGATGAG. This gives the protein CASSLRGIDE. The complete CDR3 protein is CASSLRGIDEQFF.

About this clone itself: The junction departs from germline at one end; a sequencing error may be responsible. Read coverage stops 3 residues before the CDR3 terminus; the germline J gene supplies the remainder. Other DNA sequences of this sample code for an identical CDR3. V gene TRBV7-2 combines with J gene TRBJ1-3; perhaps TRBD1 as D (5 bases). Germline loops: CDR1 SGHTA, CDR2 FQGNSA. The CDR3 is 15 residues long. The CDR3 is CASSSRVGAGNTIYF. CDR3 DNA, as far as it was read: TGTGCCAGCAGCTCCCGGGTAGGGGCTGGAAACACT.

On this clone itself: The read halts 3 residues ahead of the CDR3 end, with the missing end drawn from the germline J gene. The rearrangement uses TRBV7-8 and TRBJ2-3; the D gene is possibly TRBD2 (7 bases). The germline CDR1 and CDR2 sequences are SGHVS and FQNEAQ. Deletions cut 6 bases from V and 0 bases from J, with 19 bases between. The CDR3 has 17 residues. CDR3 DNA, as far as it was read: TGTGCCAGCAGACCCCGTGGGGGGGCCACTAGCACAGATACG. This sequence encodes CASRPRGGATSTDT. The entire CDR3 reads CASRPRGGATSTDTQYF. The entire variable domain, with the rest obtained from reference TRBV7-8 and TRBJ2-3, is as follows: GAGVSQSPRYKVAKRGQDVALRCDPISGHVSLFWYQQALGQGPEFLTYFQNEAQLDKSGLPSDRFFAERPEGSVSTLKIQRTQQEDSAVYLCASRPRGGATSTDTQYFGPGTRLTVL.

To note about this clone: The read ends 3 residues shy of where the CDR3 ends; the end is completed using the germline J gene. The rearrangement links TRBV7-3 to TRBJ1-1, with TRBD1 as a possible D gene (6 bases). This CDR3 spans 13 amino acids. Between the trimmed V and J ends, which lost 4 bases and 4 bases, there was a span of 10 bases. CDR1 and CDR2 from the germline V gene are SGHTA and FQGTGA. The CDR3 region is CASSSDRSTEAFF. Incomplete CDR3 DNA: TGTGCCAGCAGCTCTGACAGGAGCACTGAA.

This clone is called medium-sized based on its frequency. With the read ending 3 residues before the CDR3 end, the germline J gene is used to fill in that end. This chain uses TRBV15 with TRBJ1-4; 9 nucleotides align to TRBD1. The CDR3 is made up of 13 amino acids. Germline V CDR1 and CDR2: LNHNV, YYDKDF (reference sequence). Unmatched junction bases numbered 2, after V lost 4 bases and J lost 8 bases. CDR3 loop: CATSTTGGEKLFF. The sequenced CDR3 bases are TGTGCCACCAGCACGACAGGGGGGGAAAAA.

For this clone: Relative to the germline gene, one junction end is altered; a read error may explain this. From the germline J gene comes the end of the CDR3, since the read stops 3 residues before it. The chain uses TRBV6-1 and TRBJ2-3; TRBD2 agrees at 11 bases. Germline V gene lookup returns CDR1 MNHNS and CDR2 SASEGT. The CDR3 consists of 14 residues. The CDR3 bases that were read are TGTGCCAGCAGGGAAGGACTAGCGGGAGATACG. Residues: CASREGLAGDT. The full CDR3 sequence reads CASREGLAGDTQYF.

Notes on this clone: The DNA ends 3 residues before the CDR3 does, and the rest of the CDR3 is filled in from the germline J gene. The rearrangement joins TRBV6-1 to TRBJ2-5; a possible D gene is TRBD1 (5 bases). V shed 2 bases and J shed 7 bases, with 14 bases lying between them. There are 14 residues in the CDR3. Per germline, CDR1 MNHNS and CDR2 SASEGT. The covered CDR3 bases are TGTGCCAGCAGTGAAAGGGGTAGCACGGGGACC. Protein product: CASSERGSTGT. The CDR3 in full is CASSERGSTGTQYF.

Notes on this clone: The CDR3 end falls 3 residues outside the read, so it is completed with the germline J gene. V gene TRBV7-9 combines with J gene TRBJ2-5; tentatively, D is TRBD2 (5 bases). The length of the CDR3 is 12 residues. From germline, CDR1 is SEHNR and CDR2 FQNEAQ (reference sequence). The covered CDR3 bases are TGTGCCAGCAGCTTAGGGAGCGGAACC. Protein: CASSLGSGT. The full CDR3 is CASSLGSGTQYF.

Note on this clone: With the read ending 3 residues before the CDR3 end, the germline J gene is used to fill in that end. This chain joins TRBV18 and TRBJ2-1, with TRBD1 as a possible D gene (6 bases). CDR3 length: 18 amino acids. Looked up from germline, CDR1 is KGHSH and CDR2 is LQKENI. The V end lost 4 bases, the J end lost 0 bases, and 19 bases lay between the germline ends. The covered CDR3 bases are TGTGCCAGCTCACGTAATGGACAGTTGCAAAGCTCCTACAATGAG. It yields the protein CASSRNGQLQSSYNE. The whole CDR3 reads CASSRNGQLQSSYNEQFF.

Points on this clone: The CDR3 end lies 3 residues beyond the end of the read and is filled in from the germline J gene. The chain couples TRBV4-1 to TRBJ1-3; D might be TRBD1 (5 bases). The CDR3 consists of 14 residues. Looked up from germline, CDR1 is MGHRA and CDR2 is YSYEKL. V lost 2 bases and J 1 base, leaving 6 bases between the germline ends. CDR3 DNA, as far as it was read: TGCGCCAGCAGCCAACGGACATCTGGAAACACC. The encoded protein is CASSQRTSGNT. The entire CDR3 reads CASSQRTSGNTIYF.

Remarks on this clone: The observed sequence ends 3 residues before the CDR3 terminus, with the missing tail filled in from the germline J gene. The rearrangement links TRBV7-2 to TRBJ1-2; D is uncertain. Germline V CDR1 and CDR2: SGHTA, FQGNSA. The CDR3 totals 11 residues. CDR3 region: CASSYTDTYTF. CDR3 DNA, as far as it was read: TGTGCCAGCAGTTACACAGATACC.

In the case of this clone: The sequenced fragment ends 3 residues before the CDR3 boundary, so the rest is inferred from the germline J gene. This rearrangement joins TRBV6-1 to TRBJ2-1; 8 nucleotides line up with TRBD2. Per the germline V gene, CDR1 is MNHNS and CDR2 is SASEGT. Trimming took 3 bases from V and 1 from J; bases not matched to a gene: 2. The CDR3 contains 15 residues. The CDR3 protein is CASSEASGSYNEQFF. CDR3 DNA (partial): TGTGCCAGCAGTGAGGCTAGCGGGTCCTACAATGAG.

With regard to this clone: With the read ending 3 residues before the CDR3 end, the germline J gene is used to fill in that end. The J gene is TRBJ1-2, the V gene TRBV7-9; D uncertain. The CDR3 length is 15 residues. Germline V gene lookup returns CDR1 SEHNR and CDR2 FQNEAQ (reference sequence). This CDR3 reads CASSLIQLALGTYTF. The CDR3 DNA, read in part, is TGTGCCAGCAGCTTAATTCAACTAGCGTTGGGTACC.

With respect to this clone: An end of the junction differs from the germline gene, which may be a read error. With the read ending 3 residues before the CDR3 end, the germline J gene is used to fill in that end. This same CDR3 is encoded by further DNA sequences in the sample. J is TRBJ1-3 and V is TRBV5-1; possibly TRBD1 for D (5 bases). This CDR3 is built from 14 residues. CDR1 is SGHRS and CDR2 is YFSETQ in the germline V gene. The part of the CDR3 DNA that was read is TGCGCCAGCAGCCTGGGGGACTCTGGGAACACT. Its protein is CASSLGDSGNT. The whole CDR3 protein reads CASSLGDSGNTIYF.

Of note for this clone: The sequenced fragment ends 3 residues before the CDR3 boundary, so the rest is inferred from the germline J gene. The rearrangement links TRBV5-1 to TRBJ1-2; D remains unclear. V dropped 4 bases and J dropped 3 bases, with 13 bases sitting between them. Germline values: CDR1 SGHRS, CDR2 YFSETQ. The CDR3 totals 14 residues. The CDR3 here is CASSTSGLDYGYTF. The DNA read from the CDR3 is TGCGCCAGCAGCACCTCGGGTCTAGACTATGGC.

Notes on this clone: Coverage ceases 3 residues before the CDR3 finishes, and the germline J gene fills in the end. The chain couples TRBV2 to TRBJ2-2, with D tentatively TRBD1 (7 bases). This CDR3 is built from 16 residues. CDR1 and CDR2 (germline): SNHLY, FYNNEI. CDR3 bases read: TGTGCCAGCTTGGGAGGTTGGACAGGAGGAAATGAAAAG. It yields the protein CASLGGWTGGNEK. The whole CDR3 protein is CASLGGWTGGNEKLFF.

Comments on this clone: One junction end does not reproduce the germline sequence, and a read error may be involved. The read is 3 residues too short to cover the CDR3 end, so that end is filled in from the germline J gene. The identical CDR3 is also encoded by other nucleotide sequences in the sample. The rearrangement uses TRBV28 and TRBJ1-3, with D possibly TRBD1 on 6 matching bases. The CDR3 is made up of 18 amino acids. Germline V gene lookup returns CDR1 MDHEN and CDR2 SYDVKM. The chain's CDR3 is CASSEITRQVRSGNTIYF. CDR3 DNA, as far as it was read: TGTGCCAGCAGCGAAATTACCCGACAGGTACGCTCTGGAAACACA.

As to this clone: The read ends 3 residues before the CDR3 terminus; that terminus is restored from the germline J gene. The chain couples TRBV7-3 to TRBJ1-2, with 7 positions matching TRBD1. The CDR3 has 15 amino acids. Germline V gene lookup returns CDR1 SGHTA and CDR2 FQGTGA. CDR3 amino acids: CASSSLGGTVRGYTF. Partial CDR3 DNA: TGTGCCAGCAGCTCCCTAGGAGGGACAGTTAGGGGC. Filled out from reference TRBV7-3 and TRBJ1-2, the complete variable domain reads GAGVSQTPSNKVTEKGKYVELRCDPISGHTALYWYRQSLGQGPEFLIYFQGTGAADDSGLPNDRFFAVRPEGSVSTLKIQRTERGDSAVYLCASSSLGGTVRGYTFGSGTRLTVV.